Shown below are 32 T cell receptor beta chains from a single sample sequenced in a study of beta chain features in type 1 diabetes. Expressed TCRB transcripts were sequenced after all isolated RNA was converted to cDNA. The data were produced by immunoSEQ multiplex PCR, yet TCRdb's version contains in-frame clones alone and is incomplete. Here the sample spans hundreds of thousands of clones, roughly 16% being singletons. Sequencing input: naive CD4+ T cells from blood. All receptors derive from a man aged 18 to 35 in good health.

In its sample, this clone was seen a few times. This rearrangement joins TRBV12-5 to TRBJ2-2; unclear D gene. The germline V and J ends were trimmed by 2 bases and 5 bases, with 12 bases remaining between them. CDR1 and CDR2 from the germline V gene are LGHNT and FRNRAP. The CDR3 has 15 amino acids. CDR3 sequence: CASGLTAATTGELFF. The CDR3 DNA reads as TGTGCTAGTGGTTTGACCGCAGCCACTACCGGGGAGCTGTTTTTT.

This clone was counted between two and nine times. The genes are TRBV5-5 and TRBJ1-1; no clear D gene. Between the trimmed V and J ends, which lost 1 base and 4 bases, there was a span of 2 bases. CDR1 and CDR2 from the germline V gene are SGHKS and YYEKEE (reference sequence). The CDR3 has 11 residues. Here the CDR3 DNA reads TGTGCCAGCAGCTTGTTCACTGAAGCTTTCTTT. Its protein is CASSLFTEAFF. The variable domain in full, completed from reference TRBV5-5 and TRBJ1-1, reads DAGVTQSPTHLIKTRGQQVTLRCSPISGHKSVSWYQQVLGQGPQFIFQYYEKEERGRGNFPDRFSARQFPNYSSELNVNALLLGDSALYLCASSLFTEAFFGQGTRLTVV.

The CDR3 region has the DNA TGTGCCAGCAGCGGACAGGGCAATCAGCCCCAGCATTTT. It specifies CASSGQGNQPQHF. This chain links TRBV7-9 with TRBJ1-5, with 7 bases fitting TRBD1. The CDR3 spans 13 residues. Germline loops: CDR1 SEHNR, CDR2 FQNEAQ (reference sequence). With 5 bases clipped from V and 2 bases from J, the junction kept 0 bases outside the gene matches.

There are a few counts of this clone. The chain has TRBV7-3 and TRBJ1-1, with 7 bases aligning to TRBD1. The CDR3 length is 15 residues. The V and J ends lost 5 bases and 1 base, in that order; junction bases with no gene match: 7. Germline lookup yields CDR1 SGHTA and CDR2 FQGTGA. CDR3 sequence reads: CASSPDRVRNTEAFF. CDR3 bases: TGTGCCAGCAGCCCCGACAGGGTTCGGAACACTGAAGCTTTCTTT.

This clone has just a few counts. The chain carries TRBV11-2 and TRBJ2-3; 9 nucleotides match TRBD1. This CDR3 has 17 amino acids. Losses at the gene ends were 4 bases for V and 1 base for J; bases not matched to a gene: 9. Germline V CDR1 and CDR2: SGHAT, FQNNGV. The CDR3 DNA reads TGTGCCAGCAGCTCAACCAACAGGGGGCGAGGCACAGATACGCAGTATTTT. This gives the protein CASSSTNRGRGTDTQYF.

The chain has TRBV5-4 and TRBJ2-2; the match to TRBD1 covers 10 bases. This CDR3 is built from 16 residues. Unmatched junction bases numbered 8, after V lost 4 bases and J lost 5 bases. Germline CDR1 reads SGHNT; CDR2 reads YYREEE (reference sequence). The CDR3 loop is CASSPRQGAGTGELFF. The CDR3 bases are TGTGCCAGCAGCCCCCGACAGGGGGCAGGGACCGGGGAGCTGTTTTTT. The whole variable domain, remainder taken from reference TRBV5-4 and TRBJ2-2, is ETGVTQSPTHLIKTRGQQVTLRCSSQSGHNTVSWYQQALGQGPQFIFQYYREEENGRGNFPPRFSGLQFPNYSSELNVNALELDDSALYLCASSPRQGAGTGELFFGEGSRLTVL.

The rearrangement joins TRBV5-4 to TRBJ2-7; TRBD1 agrees at 8 bases. V gave up 4 bases and J gave up 7 bases; unmatched junction bases: 7. There are 13 residues in the CDR3. The germline gives CDR1 SGHNT, CDR2 YYREEE (reference sequence). CDR3 amino acids: CASSRTGWEEQYF. In DNA, the CDR3 is TGTGCCAGCAGCAGGACAGGGTGGGAGGAGCAGTACTTC.

This clone showed up just a few times. The genes are TRBV9 and TRBJ2-2, with D uncertain. V was clipped by 4 bases and J by 4 bases, with 8 bases between them. This CDR3 region has 13 residues. The germline gives CDR1 SGDLS, CDR2 YYNGEE. CDR3 nucleotide sequence: TGTGCCAGCAGCCCCAGACTCACCGGGGAGCTGTTTTTT. Its protein product is CASSPRLTGELFF.

This clone has only a few counts. The chain is built from TRBV7-2 and TRBJ2-3, with 11 bases identical to TRBD2. The CDR3 has 16 amino acids. V gave up 3 bases and J gave up 1 base; unmatched junction bases: 3. Germline V gene sequence: CDR1 SGHTA, CDR2 FQGNSA. The CDR3, as DNA: TGTGCCAGCAGCTTTAGTAGCGGGGGGGGCACAGATACGCAGTATTTT. Encoded protein: CASSFSSGGGTDTQYF.

The V and J genes are TRBV9 and TRBJ2-3; D not certain. Germline V lookup: CDR1 SGDLS, CDR2 YYNGEE. The ends were cut back, 7 bases at V and 2 bases at J, with 11 bases in the middle. The CDR3 contains 13 residues. CDR3 sequence (DNA): TGTGCCAGCCGCAATATGAACACAGATACGCAGTATTTT. Its protein is CASRNMNTDTQYF.

On this clone: The conserved phenylalanine or tryptophan is not found at the CDR3 terminus, so this likely reflects a read error. The DNA is omitted, as the CDR3 cannot be located on it reliably, and the CDR3 follows TCRdb's listing. This chain links TRBV5-4 with TRBJ2-3; the D call in the table, TRBD1, was not verified against the DNA. Counting both end residues, the CDR3 totals 12 amino acids. CDR1 and CDR2 from the germline V gene are SGHNT and YYREEE (reference sequence). CDR3 sequence reads: CASSLPGGGKVL.

This clone came up a few times. The J gene is TRBJ2-7, the V gene TRBV28; 9 bases match TRBD1. The length of the CDR3 is 16 residues. J was trimmed by 5 bases and V by 8 bases; bases with no gene match: 16. The V gene's germline CDR1 is MDHEN and CDR2 SYDVKM. CDR3 loop: CASLQDGTGLQHEQYF. CDR3 in DNA: TGTGCCAGCCTCCAAGATGGGACAGGGCTTCAGCACGAGCAGTACTTC.

This clone has a handful of counts. The CDR3 loop reads CASSFGGPSGGTYNEQFF. CDR3 nucleotide sequence: TGCGCCAGCAGCTTTGGTGGGCCTAGCGGGGGGACCTACAATGAGCAGTTCTTC. The chain combines TRBV5-1 with TRBJ2-1, with TRBD2 matching 11 bases. The V and J ends lost 2 bases and 2 bases, in that order; junction bases with no gene match: 9. The CDR3 is 18 amino acids. Germline V gene lookup returns CDR1 SGHRS and CDR2 YFSETQ.

The gene calls are TRBV29-1 and TRBJ1-3, with D possibly TRBD1 on 6 matching bases. In germline, CDR1 is SQVTM, CDR2 ANQGSEA. The germline V and J ends were trimmed by 1 base and 2 bases, with 12 bases remaining between them. This CDR3 spans 15 amino acids. The CDR3 here is CSVEVWGGTGNTIYF. CDR3 nucleotides: TGCAGCGTTGAAGTCTGGGGGGGCACTGGAAACACCATATATTTT.

J is TRBJ2-6 and V is TRBV7-2; D unresolved. The germline gives CDR1 SGHTA, CDR2 FQGNSA. The CDR3 contains 18 residues. V was clipped by 5 bases and J by 2 bases, with 19 bases between them. The CDR3 DNA reads TGTGCCAGCAGCACCACCACCGTGTGGGGTGCTGGGGCCAACGTCCTGACTTTC. Amino acid sequence: CASSTTTVWGAGANVLTF.

CDR3 in amino acids: CASGLREGLSGQYF. As DNA, the CDR3 is TGTGCCAGTGGGCTTCGGGAGGGCCTTTCAGGCCAGTACTTC. The chain joins TRBV19 to TRBJ2-7; 8 nucleotides line up with TRBD2. The junction had 16 bases not matched to a gene; V was cut back by 8 bases and J by 10 bases. Per germline, CDR1 LNHDA and CDR2 SQIVND (reference sequence). The CDR3 extends over 14 amino acids. Based on the CDR3 plus reference TRBV19 and TRBJ2-7, the full variable domain is DGGITQSPKYLFRKEGQNVTLSCEQNLNHDAMYWYRQDPGQGLRLIYYSQIVNDFQKGDIAEGYSVSREKKESFPLTVTSAQKNPTAFYLCASGLREGLSGQYFGPGTRLTVT.

A few counts support this clone. This chain joins TRBV29-1 and TRBJ2-5; D uncertain. Germline lookup yields CDR1 SQVTM and CDR2 ANQGSEA. This CDR3 is 11 amino acids long. CDR3 in DNA: TGCAGGTCGGGCAGTCAAGAGACCCAGTACTTC. Protein: CRSGSQETQYF.

The rearrangement uses TRBV7-6 and TRBJ1-1, with D tentatively TRBD1 (6 bases). V lost 6 bases and J lost 1, with 15 bases in between. CDR1 is SGHVS and CDR2 is FNYEAQ in the germline V gene. The CDR3 is 15 residues long. The CDR3 sequence: CASRAAGTKNTEAFF. Written as DNA, the CDR3 is TGTGCCAGCAGAGCCGCCGGGACAAAGAACACTGAAGCTTTCTTT.

There are a few counts of this clone. The rearrangement joins TRBV2 to TRBJ1-2; possibly TRBD1 for D (5 bases). The CDR3 runs 14 residues. The V and J ends lost 4 bases and 4 bases respectively, with 13 bases between them. CDR1 is SNHLY and CDR2 is FYNNEI in the germline V gene. CDR3 amino acids: CASSAQGWTYGYTF. DNA of the CDR3: TGTGCCAGCAGTGCCCAGGGTTGGACCTATGGCTACACCTTC.

The V call is TRBV18, the J call TRBJ2-5, with D possibly matching TRBD1 (6 bases). Trimming took off 5 bases at V and 1 base at J, with 14 bases between the two ends. Germline CDR1 KGHSH, CDR2 LQKENI. The length of the CDR3 is 15 residues. This chain's CDR3 is CASSKLEGGQETQYF. CDR3 bases: TGTGCCAGCTCAAAACTAGAAGGGGGCCAAGAGACCCAGTACTTC.

This clone was observed a handful of times. V and J are TRBV18 and TRBJ2-5; TRBD1 matches at 7 bases. The CDR3 loop spans 16 amino acids. Germline V CDR1 and CDR2: KGHSH, LQKENI. V lost 1 base, J lost 7 bases, and 12 bases stayed unmatched. Written as DNA, the CDR3 is TGTGCCAGCTCACCACTGGGTCCGACAGGGCAGCGGACCCAGTACTTC. Protein: CASSPLGPTGQRTQYF.

V usage is TRBV9 and J usage is TRBJ1-2; D possibly corresponds to TRBD1 (5 bases). Germline assignment: CDR1 SGDLS and CDR2 YYNGEE. This CDR3 contains 16 residues. Trimming pared 0 bases from V and 4 bases from J, leaving 16 bases between. The CDR3 here is CASSVEALFTGYGYTF. The CDR3 DNA reads as TGTGCCAGCAGCGTAGAGGCCCTTTTTACAGGCTATGGCTACACCTTC.

This clone was observed a handful of times. This chain connects TRBV14 to TRBJ2-7; tentative D call: TRBD2 (5 bases). The CDR3 length is 12 residues. Germline V gene data show CDR1 as SGHDN and CDR2 as FVKESK. V shed 1 base and J shed 6 bases, with 7 bases lying between them. The CDR3, as DNA: TGTGCCAGCAGCCAAGCCGGGGTCGAGCAGTACTTC. Translated, it gives CASSQAGVEQYF.

This clone was found a few times. This chain joins TRBV29-1 and TRBJ1-1; D might be TRBD1 (6 bases). The germline V gene encodes CDR1 SQVTM and CDR2 ANQGSEA. V was cut by 8 bases and J by 4 bases, with 17 bases left in between. This CDR3 has 13 amino acids. CDR3 sequence (DNA): TGCAGCTCGGTGGGGAAGGGGGGCACTGAAGCTTTCTTT. Translated: CSSVGKGGTEAFF.

The genes are TRBV7-3 and TRBJ2-3; TRBD2 matches 7 bases. Trimming cost V 5 bases and J 4 bases; bases outside gene matches: 3. From germline, CDR1 is SGHTA and CDR2 FQGTGA. The CDR3 loop spans 13 amino acids. CDR3: CASSRDYPDTQYF. The CDR3 DNA follows: TGTGCCAGCAGCCGGGACTACCCAGATACGCAGTATTTT.

The rearrangement links TRBV7-9 to TRBJ1-3, with 8 bases fitting TRBD1. CDR3 length: 16 residues. Germline-derived CDR1 and CDR2 are SEHNR and FQNEAQ (reference sequence). After removal of 3 bases from V and 6 bases from J, the junction contained 10 bases not matched to a gene. The CDR3: CASSLAGTGYANTIYF. CDR3 sequence (DNA): TGTGCCAGCAGCTTGGCCGGGACAGGTTATGCAAACACCATATATTTT.

This clone was detected many times. The gene calls are TRBV27 and TRBJ1-5; D gene unclear. V lost 3 bases and J lost 11, with 11 bases in between. CDR1 is MNHEY, CDR2 SMNVEV, per germline (reference sequence). The CDR3 runs to 12 residues. The CDR3 protein is CASSLGLKAQHF. DNA for the CDR3: TGTGCCAGCAGTTTGGGATTAAAGGCCCAGCATTTT.

The chain employs TRBV5-1 and TRBJ2-7, with TRBD2 identical over 11 bases. The CDR3 has 17 residues. V shed 1 base and J 0 bases; nucleotides not matched to a gene: 6. The V gene's germline CDR1 is SGHRS and CDR2 YFSETQ. The CDR3 protein is CASSLTSGSPGSYEQYF. As DNA, the CDR3 is TGCGCCAGCAGCTTGACTAGCGGGAGCCCCGGCTCCTACGAGCAGTACTTC. Supplemented by reference TRBV5-1 and TRBJ2-7, the full variable domain reads KAGVTQTPRYLIKTRGQQVTLSCSPISGHRSVSWYQQTPGQGLQFLFEYFSETQRNKGNFPGRFSGRQFSNSRSEMNVSTLELGDSALYLCASSLTSGSPGSYEQYFGPGTRLTVT.

The sample holds a few counts of this clone. The V and J genes are TRBV19 and TRBJ1-5, with D perhaps TRBD1 (6 bases). V lost 5 bases to trimming and J lost 3 bases, with 11 bases between them. This CDR3 is built from 14 residues. CDR1 is LNHDA, CDR2 SQIVND, per germline (reference sequence). CDR3 nucleotides: TGTGCCAGTAGTCCGAGACAGGCCAATCAGCCCCAGCATTTT. Translated: CASSPRQANQPQHF. Using reference TRBV19 and TRBJ1-5 for the parts outside the CDR3, the full variable domain is DGGITQSPKYLFRKEGQNVTLSCEQNLNHDAMYWYRQDPGQGLRLIYYSQIVNDFQKGDIAEGYSVSREKKESFPLTVTSAQKNPTAFYLCASSPRQANQPQHFGDGTRLSIL.

The gene calls are TRBV28 and TRBJ1-1; D gene unclear. Trimming cost V 3 bases and J 6 bases, with 17 bases left between them. Looked up from germline, CDR1 is MDHEN and CDR2 is SYDVKM. This CDR3 has 15 amino acids. The CDR3 here is CASSFPRLSFPEAFF. In DNA form, the CDR3 reads TGTGCCAGCAGTTTTCCCCGGCTTTCGTTCCCTGAAGCTTTCTTT.

A few counts support this clone. The chain has TRBV9 and TRBJ2-1; 9 nucleotides align to TRBD2. This CDR3 spans 16 amino acids. Germline loops: CDR1 SGDLS, CDR2 YYNGEE. The J segment lost 6 bases and the V segment lost 0 bases, leaving 7 bases of the junction unmatched. The CDR3 sequence: CASSVGGAGGVNEQFF. CDR3 in DNA: TGTGCCAGCAGCGTAGGCGGTGCGGGGGGGGTCAATGAGCAGTTCTTC.

Concerning this clone itself: At the DNA level, this CDR3 is encoded by other sequences in the same sample as well. The rearrangement links TRBV9 to TRBJ2-2, with D possibly matching TRBD2 (5 bases). The length of the CDR3 is 15 residues. The V end lost 0 bases, the J end lost 1 base, and 7 bases lay between the germline ends. Germline values: CDR1 SGDLS, CDR2 YYNGEE. In DNA form, the CDR3 reads TGTGCCAGCAGCGTAGAGGCGGGGAACACCGGGGAGCTGTTTTTT. Protein: CASSVEAGNTGELFF.